This T cell receptor beta chain originates from a study of blood T cell repertoires in COVID-19. V was pared by 3 bases and J by 0 bases, with 15 bases between. CDR3 length: 16 residues. Germline assignment: CDR1 SGDLS and CDR2 YYNGEE. Residents of approximately 25 US areas, aged about 18 to 89 years, made up the participants. TCRdb keeps only in-frame clones here, not all; method: immunoSEQ multiplex PCR. Of 300,000 to 350,000 clones in the sample, about 86% were seen once. The sample was PBMCs or T cells enriched from blood (not recorded which). The TCR comes from a middle-aged woman with acute COVID-19. The J gene is TRBJ1-1, the V gene TRBV9, with D perhaps matching TRBD1 (6 bases). The CDR3 spells CASSDRDQVMNTEAFF. The CDR3 DNA reads as TGTGCCAGCAGCGACAGGGATCAGGTAATGAACACTGAAGCTTTCTTT.